The next 27 T cell receptor beta chains were all read from a single sample in a study of chemoradiotherapy in HPV16-positive cancers. Using immunoSEQ multiplex PCR, the repertoire was profiled, and TCRdb retains in-frame clones only, with some absent. This table holds about 15,000 clones, around 74% found once. Sampling was carried out from a patient who underwent chemoradiotherapy. All receptors derive from a human donor with HPV-associated anogenital cancer.

The chain joins TRBV28 to TRBJ1-5, with D maybe TRBD1 (5 bases). CDR3 length: 16 residues. V was clipped by 6 bases and J by 0 bases, with 15 bases between them. CDR1 and CDR2 from the germline V gene are MDHEN and SYDVKM. CDR3 loop: CASREGQGYSNQPQHF. The CDR3 DNA reads TGTGCCAGCAGGGAGGGGCAGGGCTATAGCAATCAGCCCCAGCATTTT.

The chain recombines TRBV7-2 with TRBJ2-7; D gene unclear. Trimming left V 5 bases short and J 5 bases short, with 16 bases between. The germline gives CDR1 SGHTA, CDR2 FQGNSA. The CDR3 is made up of 14 amino acids. CDR3 in DNA: TGTGCCAGCAGCCCTACCGGAGACGAACACGAGCAGTACTTC. Translated: CASSPTGDEHEQYF. Full variable domain (outside the CDR3, taken from reference TRBV7-2 and TRBJ2-7): GAGVSQSPSNKVTEKGKDVELRCDPISGHTALYWYRQSLGQGLEFLIYFQGNSAPDKSGLPSDRFSAERTGGSVSTLTIQRTQQEDSAVYLCASSPTGDEHEQYFGPGTRLTVT.

This clone has only one observation. This chain joins TRBV5-5 and TRBJ1-6, with 9 bases that match TRBD1. The germline CDR1 and CDR2 sequences are SGHKS and YYEKEE (reference sequence). This CDR3 comprises 16 residues. J gave up 3 bases and V 2 bases, and 3 bases lay outside the gene matches. The CDR3 DNA reads TGTGCCAGCAGCTTTACGGACAGGGGCTATAATTCACCCCTCCACTTT. Protein sequence: CASSFTDRGYNSPLHF.

The chain joins TRBV5-8 to TRBJ2-3; the D is unclear. The V gene's germline CDR1 is SGHTS and CDR2 YDEGEE. This CDR3 has 15 amino acids. The ends were cut back, 2 bases at V and 4 bases at J, with 14 bases in the middle. CDR3: CASSFTKVRADTQYF. The CDR3 nucleotides are TGTGCCAGCAGCTTCACAAAAGTAAGGGCAGATACGCAGTATTTT.

The V gene is TRBV5-1, the J gene TRBJ1-2; no clear D gene. Germline V CDR1 and CDR2: SGHRS, YFSETQ. Trimming removed 9 bases from V and 8 bases from J, with 23 bases in between. The CDR3 is 14 amino acids. The CDR3 sequence is CATRPGPEGEGYTF. The CDR3 DNA reads as TGCGCCACCAGACCGGGTCCAGAAGGAGAAGGCTACACCTTC.

The chain recombines TRBV21-1 with TRBJ2-2; the table assigns TRBD2, which was not confirmed against the DNA. TRBV21-1 represents a pseudogene. This CDR3 has 18 amino acids. CDR3 residues: CASSKGTSGAANTGELFF. CDR3 sequence (DNA): TGTGCCAGCAGCAAAGGGACTAGCGGGGCCGCGAACACCGGGGAGCTGTTTTTT.

The rearrangement links TRBV29-1 to TRBJ2-7; D unresolved. Trimming took off 1 base at V and 4 bases at J, with 5 bases between the two ends. This CDR3 is 11 amino acids long. Germline loops: CDR1 SQVTM, CDR2 ANQGSEA. In nucleotides, the CDR3 is TGCAGCGTTGAAGGCGGTTACGAGCAGTACTTC. Its protein is CSVEGGYEQYF.

V gene TRBV7-6 combines with J gene TRBJ1-1; TRBD1 matches 7 bases. The CDR3 runs to 13 residues. CDR1 and CDR2 from the germline V gene are SGHVS and FNYEAQ. Trimming at V came to 0 bases and at J to 8 bases, leaving 3 bases not matched to a gene. The CDR3 region has the DNA TGTGCCAGCAGCTTAGCAAGGACAGGAGAAGCTTTCTTT. Its translation is CASSLARTGEAFF.

The rearrangement links TRBV7-2 to TRBJ2-1; D is perhaps TRBD2 (7 bases). V was trimmed by 5 bases and J by 8 bases, leaving 19 bases between them. This CDR3 is built from 15 residues. CDR1 SGHTA and CDR2 FQGNSA come from the germline V gene. CDR3 coding DNA: TGTGCCAGCAGCCTAGAGGGGGGGTCACGGGATGAGCAGTTCTTC. Translation: CASSLEGGSRDEQFF.

The chain carries TRBV6-5 and TRBJ1-4; 7 bases match TRBD1. The CDR3 spans 14 residues. V lost 6 bases, J lost 3 bases, and 4 bases stayed unmatched. In germline, CDR1 is MNHEY, CDR2 SVGAGI. In DNA form, the CDR3 reads TGTGCCAGCAGAAGACAGGGAGCTAATGAAAAACTGTTTTTT. Translated: CASRRQGANEKLFF.

The chain couples TRBV4-1 to TRBJ1-5; unclear D gene. Germline CDR1 reads MGHRA; CDR2 reads YSYEKL. CDR3 length: 13 residues. The V and J ends lost 4 bases and 0 bases respectively, with 4 bases between them. This chain's CDR3 is CASSPDSNQPQHF. The CDR3 coding sequence is TGCGCCAGCAGCCCCGATAGCAATCAGCCCCAGCATTTT.

This chain links TRBV5-1 with TRBJ2-1, with D perhaps TRBD2 (6 bases). Germline CDR1 reads SGHRS; CDR2 reads YFSETQ. The ends were cut back, 3 bases at V and 7 bases at J, with 11 bases in the middle. CDR3 size: 13 residues. CDR3 sequence (DNA): TGCGCCAGCAGCTCCGTGGGGGGTAATGAGCAGTTCTTC. Translating it yields CASSSVGGNEQFF.

The genes are TRBV7-9 and TRBJ2-1; D gene ambiguous. This CDR3 comprises 12 residues. Germline V lookup: CDR1 SEHNR, CDR2 FQNEAQ (reference sequence). With 2 bases removed from V and 10 bases from J, the gap between germline ends came to 9 bases. The CDR3 region has the DNA TGTGCCAGCAGCTTATTGCCGCAGGAGCAGTTCTTC. Translated, it gives CASSLLPQEQFF.

V usage is TRBV6-5 and J usage is TRBJ1-2; D gene uncertain. This CDR3 spans 13 amino acids. CDR1 is MNHEY and CDR2 is SVGAGI in the germline V gene. V lost 5 bases, J lost 4 bases, and 11 bases lay in between. The CDR3 DNA reads TGTGCCAGCAGTGGCTTCCCCTTCTATGGCTACACCTTC. Protein sequence: CASSGFPFYGYTF.

The count of this clone is one. CDR3 sequence: CASSEVNLLRDRGGEAFF. The DNA of the CDR3 is TGTGCCAGCAGTGAAGTTAACCTATTGCGGGACCGAGGGGGTGAAGCTTTCTTT. The chain has TRBV6-1 and TRBJ1-1; TRBD1 is a possible D gene (6 bases). Germline values: CDR1 MNHNS, CDR2 SASEGT. The CDR3 totals 18 residues. Trimming shortened V by 1 base and J by 7 bases, and 25 bases separated the two germline ends.

This clone appeared a few times. The CDR3 region has the DNA TGTGCCAGCAGTTACGGCAGGGGAGGTCAGCCCCAGCATTTT. It encodes CASSYGRGGQPQHF. The V call is TRBV6-5, the J call TRBJ1-5; D possibly corresponds to TRBD1 (6 bases). The CDR3 length is 14 residues. The ends were cut back, 2 bases at V and 6 bases at J, with 11 bases in the middle. Germline V gene lookup returns CDR1 MNHEY and CDR2 SVGAGI.

The chain links TRBV29-1 to TRBJ2-5, with D possibly TRBD2 on 6 matching bases. Germline loops: CDR1 SQVTM, CDR2 ANQGSEA. The CDR3 loop spans 13 amino acids. The V gene lost 6 bases and the J gene lost 4 bases, with 15 bases spanning the gap. CDR3 in DNA: TGCAGCGTCCATAAGGGAGGTGCAGAGACCCAGTACTTC. Translating gives CSVHKGGAETQYF.

The J gene is TRBJ2-7, the V gene TRBV9; D may be TRBD1 (6 bases). This CDR3 spans 14 amino acids. V shed 0 bases and J shed 3 bases, with 10 bases lying between them. Germline V lookup: CDR1 SGDLS, CDR2 YYNGEE. CDR3 nucleotide sequence: TGTGCCAGCAGCGTAGGGGACAAGTACTACGAGCAGTACTTC. Protein product: CASSVGDKYYEQYF.

J is TRBJ2-7 and V is TRBV28; D assignment may be TRBD1 or TRBD2 (5 bases each). CDR3 length: 17 residues. V gave up 5 bases and J gave up 1 base, with 21 bases separating them. The germline V gene has CDR1 MDHEN and CDR2 SYDVKM. In DNA, the CDR3 is TGTGCCAGCAGTGCTGCCGAGAGCCGGTGGGGGTCCTACGAGCAGTACTTC. Encoded protein: CASSAAESRWGSYEQYF.

The chain couples TRBV4-3 to TRBJ2-7, with 13 bases aligning to TRBD2. The CDR3 has 15 amino acids. Per germline, CDR1 LGHNA and CDR2 YSLEER. With V trimmed by 4 bases and J by 4 bases, 4 bases remained unmatched. In DNA form, the CDR3 reads TGCGCCAGCAGCCCAGGACTAGCGGGGGTATACGAGCAGTACTTC. This gives the protein CASSPGLAGVYEQYF.

The chain couples TRBV28 to TRBJ1-5; the D is unclear. The CDR3 loop spans 11 amino acids. V lost 7 bases to trimming and J lost 11 bases, with 12 bases between them. Looked up from germline, CDR1 is MDHEN and CDR2 is SYDVKM. The CDR3 nucleotides are TGTGCCAGCATAGGCCTGGGGACCCAGCATTTT. Translated, it gives CASIGLGTQHF.

This clone turned up a few times. The CDR3 DNA is TGTGCCAGCAGCAGATCAGGCTCTAATGGCTACACCTTC. Protein product: CASSRSGSNGYTF. The V and J genes are TRBV6-5 and TRBJ1-2; D gene ambiguous. Between the trimmed V and J ends, which lost 6 bases and 6 bases, there was a span of 14 bases. Germline assignment: CDR1 MNHEY and CDR2 SVGAGI. CDR3 length: 13 amino acids.

This clone appeared a few times. The chain is built from TRBV19 and TRBJ1-2; D is unclear. The CDR3 runs 13 residues. Germline values: CDR1 LNHDA, CDR2 SQIVND (reference sequence). V lost 2 bases and J 6 bases, leaving 10 bases between the germline ends. For the CDR3, the DNA is TGTGCCAGTAGTATAAGCTTGGGCGATGGCTACACCTTC. It translates to CASSISLGDGYTF.

This clone has just a few counts. V gene TRBV5-4 combines with J gene TRBJ2-7; 11 nucleotides match TRBD1. The germline V gene encodes CDR1 SGHNT and CDR2 YYREEE (reference sequence). The CDR3 is 15 residues long. The V gene end was trimmed by 6 bases and the J gene end by 5 bases; junction bases not matched to a gene: 10. In DNA form, the CDR3 reads TGTGCCAGCACCCCGGACAGGGGGCGCGTCCACGAGCAGTACTTC. Translated: CASTPDRGRVHEQYF.

CDR3 sequence reads: CASSLSGAGTGKETQYF. The CDR3 nucleotides are TGTGCCAGCAGCTTGTCAGGGGCCGGGACAGGGAAAGAGACCCAGTACTTC. This chain uses TRBV5-6 with TRBJ2-5; 9 bases fit TRBD1. The V segment lost 1 base and the J segment 3 bases; nucleotides outside the gene matches: 10. The germline CDR1 and CDR2 sequences are SGHDT and YYEEEE. The CDR3 runs 17 residues.

DNA for the CDR3: TGTGCCAGCAGTGCCGGGACAGCCCTTAGCGCAGATACGCAGTATTTT. Protein sequence: CASSAGTALSADTQYF. This chain connects TRBV27 to TRBJ2-3; 7 nucleotides agree with TRBD1. After removal of 5 bases from V and 4 bases from J, the junction contained 12 bases not matched to a gene. Germline CDR1 is MNHEY and CDR2 is SMNVEV (reference sequence). This CDR3 contains 16 residues.

The genes are TRBV7-2 and TRBJ2-1; 13 nucleotides match TRBD2. Germline V gene data show CDR1 as SGHTA and CDR2 as FQGNSA. There are 14 residues in the CDR3. Unmatched junction bases numbered 3, after V lost 4 bases and J lost 9 bases. The CDR3 coding sequence is TGTGCCAGCAGCTCCGGACTAGCGGGGGTTGAGCAGTTCTTC. Amino acids: CASSSGLAGVEQFF.